One TCR beta chain is described in this entry. The antigen remains undetermined. These data are taken from a study of T cells in localized non-small cell lung cancer. General study findings and limits: Those with higher blood T cell density had longer overall survival. The greatest T cell clonality was found in uninvolved adjacent lung (higher than in tumor).

CDR1 and CDR2 (germline): SQVTM, ANQGSEA. Trimming left V 7 bases short and J 4 bases short, with 13 bases between. CDR3 length: 13 residues. TCRdb's table, derived via immunoSEQ multiplex PCR, lists solely in-frame clones and lacks some. The table shows about 28,000 clones, with around 81% occurring only once. The specimen was peripheral blood mononuclear cells, collected before any cancer treatment. The source is a man aged 35 to 70 with stage III lung adenocarcinoma. The chain links TRBV29-1 to TRBJ2-2; the D gene is possibly TRBD1 (7 bases). The CDR3 loop reads CSAAGQFTGELFF. The CDR3 nucleotides read TGCAGCGCCGCGGGACAGTTCACCGGGGAGCTGTTTTTT.